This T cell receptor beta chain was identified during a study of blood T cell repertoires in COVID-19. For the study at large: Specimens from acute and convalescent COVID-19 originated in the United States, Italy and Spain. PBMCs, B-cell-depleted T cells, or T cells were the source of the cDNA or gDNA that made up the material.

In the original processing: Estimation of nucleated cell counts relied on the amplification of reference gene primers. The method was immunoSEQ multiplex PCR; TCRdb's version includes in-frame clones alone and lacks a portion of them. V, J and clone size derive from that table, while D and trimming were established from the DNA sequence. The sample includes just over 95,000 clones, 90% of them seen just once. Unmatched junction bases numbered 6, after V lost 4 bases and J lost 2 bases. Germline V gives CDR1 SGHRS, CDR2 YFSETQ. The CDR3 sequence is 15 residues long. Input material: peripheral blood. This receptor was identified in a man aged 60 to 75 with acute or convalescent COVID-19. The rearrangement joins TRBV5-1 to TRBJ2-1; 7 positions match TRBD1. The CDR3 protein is CASSPDRVTYNEQFF. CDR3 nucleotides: TGCGCCAGCAGCCCTGACAGGGTCACCTACAATGAGCAGTTCTTC.